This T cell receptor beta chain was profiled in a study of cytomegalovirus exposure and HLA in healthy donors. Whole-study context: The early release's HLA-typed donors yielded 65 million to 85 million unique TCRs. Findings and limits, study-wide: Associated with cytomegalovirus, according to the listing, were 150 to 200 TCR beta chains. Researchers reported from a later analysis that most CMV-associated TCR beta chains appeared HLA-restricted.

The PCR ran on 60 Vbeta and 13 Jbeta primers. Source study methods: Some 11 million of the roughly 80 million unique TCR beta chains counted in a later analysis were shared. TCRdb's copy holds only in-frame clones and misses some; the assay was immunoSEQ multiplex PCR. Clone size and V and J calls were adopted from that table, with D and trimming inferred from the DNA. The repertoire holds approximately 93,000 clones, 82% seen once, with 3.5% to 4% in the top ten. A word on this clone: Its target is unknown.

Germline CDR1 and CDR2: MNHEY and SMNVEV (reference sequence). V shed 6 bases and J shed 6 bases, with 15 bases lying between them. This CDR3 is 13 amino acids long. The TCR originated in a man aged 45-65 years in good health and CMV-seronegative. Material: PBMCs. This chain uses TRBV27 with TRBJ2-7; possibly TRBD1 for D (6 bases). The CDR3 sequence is CASRRSTGSEQYF. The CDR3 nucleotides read TGTGCCAGCAGGAGGTCGACAGGTTCCGAGCAGTACTTC.